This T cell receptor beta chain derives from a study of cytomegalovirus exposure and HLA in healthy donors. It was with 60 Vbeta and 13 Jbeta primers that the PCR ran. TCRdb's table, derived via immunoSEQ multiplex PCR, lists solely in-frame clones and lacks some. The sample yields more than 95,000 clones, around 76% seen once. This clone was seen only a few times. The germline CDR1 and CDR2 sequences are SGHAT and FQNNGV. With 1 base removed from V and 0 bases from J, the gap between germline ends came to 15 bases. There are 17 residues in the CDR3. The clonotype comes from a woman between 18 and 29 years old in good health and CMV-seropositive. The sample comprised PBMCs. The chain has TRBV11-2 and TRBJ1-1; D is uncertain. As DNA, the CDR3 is TGTGCCAGCAGCTTAGGATCGTTTTCGGTAATGAACACTGAAGCTTTCTTT. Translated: CASSLGSFSVMNTEAFF. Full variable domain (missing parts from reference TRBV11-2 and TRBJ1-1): EAGVAQSPRYKIIEKRQSVAFWCNPISGHATLYWYQQILGQGPKLLIQFQNNGVVDDSQLPKDRFSAERLKGVDSTLKIQPAKLEDSAVYLCASSLGSFSVMNTEAFFGQGTRLTVV.